The entry below gives a single TCR beta chain sequence along with its context. The source of the sample is a study of CD8+ T cells in alopecia areata. The CDR3 is 12 amino acids. Germline assignment: CDR1 LGHNT and CDR2 FRNRAP. Trimming cost V 6 bases and J 7 bases; bases outside gene matches: 4. RNA extraction and reverse transcription yielded cDNA as sequencing template. The repertoire was sequenced with immunoSEQ multiplex PCR; TCRdb's copy has only in-frame clones and lacks some. This table holds some 170,000 clones, 58% found once. Described treatment: oral pan-JAK inhibitor, 5-10 mg twice daily. PBMCs provided sorted CD4+ and CD8+ T cells.

This sample comprised CD4+ T cells sorted from blood, obtained at approximately week 60, from a patient treated with tofacitinib. This receptor was taken from a human donor with alopecia areata. The genes are TRBV12-5 and TRBJ2-5; 8 bases are shared with TRBD1. This chain's CDR3 is CASGGQVGTQYF. The CDR3 DNA is TGTGCTAGTGGGGGACAGGTCGGGACCCAGTACTTC.